This is a list of T cell receptor beta chains from one sample in a study of CD8 T cells in ankylosing spondylitis. TCRdb itself ran the 5' RACE reads through MiXCR, one entry per CDR3 protein. The profile shows hundreds of thousands of distinct CDR3 sequences, about 13% of them singletons. Sequenced input: blood, either unsorted or a sorted T cell fraction (not recorded which). These receptor sequences come from a male donor with ankylosing spondylitis. The CDR3 runs from the conserved cysteine through the conserved F or W. D genes are given only for firm matches. Only some rows state a clone size, as once, few, many or a class for expanded clones.

>TRBV5-1|TRBJ1-5|NA|NA
TGCGCCAGCAGCTTGGAGGGGGGCGCAGATCAGCCCCAGCATTTT
CASSLEGGADQPQHF
>TRBV7-9|TRBJ2-1|NA|NA
TGTGCCAGCAGCTTAGATGCAGGGGCGACGTATGAGCAGTTCTTC
CASSLDAGATYEQFF
>TRBV7-9|TRBJ2-4|few|TRBD2
TGTGCCAGCTCCTTCGACTACCGGGAGGACATTCAGTACTTC
CASSFDYREDIQYF
>TRBV20-1|TRBJ1-4|few|NA
TGCAGTGCTAGCACTAATGAAAAACTGTTTTTT
CSASTNEKLFF
>TRBV29-1|TRBJ2-1|many|TRBD2
TGCAGCGCGGGACTAGCGGGCCTAATCGCCTACAATGAGCAGTTCTTC
CSAGLAGLIAYNEQFF
>TRBV20-1|TRBJ2-6|many|TRBD1
TGCAGTGCTAGAGAACGGGACAGCCACTCTGGGGCCAACGTCCTGACTTTC
CSARERDSHSGANVLTF
>TRBV25-1|TRBJ1-4|NA|NA
TGTGCCAGCTCCCAATGGGGTGAAAAACTGTTTTTT
CASSQWGEKLFF
>TRBV12-3/TRBV12-4|TRBJ2-1|many|NA
TGTGCCAGCAGTCCACTACAGAACAATGAGCAGTTCTTC
CASSPLQNNEQFF
>TRBV5-1|TRBJ2-3|NA|NA
TGCGCCAGCAGCCCCATAGTGGGAGATACGCAGTATTTT
CASSPIVGDTQYF
>TRBV9|TRBJ2-2|NA|TRBD1
TGTGCCAGCAGCGTAGGGGACAGCTTCACCGGGGAGCTGTTTTTT
CASSVGDSFTGELFF
>TRBV7-9|TRBJ2-5|NA|NA
TGTGCCAGCATGACTAGTACGGAGACCCAGTACTTC
CASMTSTETQYF
>TRBV11-3|TRBJ2-1|NA|NA
TGTGCCAGCAGCAACGGACGCGGGATGGGGAATGAGCAGTTCTTC
CASSNGRGMGNEQFF
>TRBV3-1|TRBJ2-5|few|NA
TGTGCCAGCAGCCTTACAGCGGAGACCCAGTACTTC
CASSLTAETQYF
>TRBV27|TRBJ2-3|few|NA
TGTGCCAGCAGTTTGCAACTAGCTCCGGATACGCAGTATTTT
CASSLQLAPDTQYF
>TRBV6-1|TRBJ2-3|few|NA
TGTGCCAGCAAGCAGGACATTCGCACAGATACGCAGTATTTT
CASKQDIRTDTQYF
>TRBV7-2|TRBJ2-1|many|NA
TGTGCCAGCAGCTTATGGGGCCTTGGGAAGCAGTTCTTC
CASSLWGLGKQFF
>TRBV7-8|TRBJ1-4|NA|NA
TGTGCCAGCAGCTTAGAGGCTAGCAGGGAGGAAAAACTGTTTTTT
CASSLEASREEKLFF
>TRBV20-1|TRBJ2-3|NA|NA
TGCAGTGCCCAAACCGCAAGCCTGAGCACAGATACGCAGTATTTT
CSAQTASLSTDTQYF
>TRBV10-3|TRBJ1-1|many|NA
TGTGCCACTGCGACCGTGAACACTGAAGCTTTCTTT
CATATVNTEAFF
>TRBV12-3/TRBV12-4|TRBJ1-2|many|NA
TGTGCCAGCAGCCCCAGGCGGGTCGGCTACACCTTC
CASSPRRVGYTF
>TRBV7-9|TRBJ1-2|NA|NA
TGTGCCAGCACCTCACCATCCAGGTTGGGCTACACCTTC
CASTSPSRLGYTF
>TRBV5-1|TRBJ2-3|NA|TRBD2
TGCGCCAGCAGCCCGTTTGGCGGGAGGACAGATACGCAGTATTTT
CASSPFGGRTDTQYF
>TRBV11-3|TRBJ2-1|many|NA
TGTGCCAGCAGCCTTGTGCGGACCAATGAGCAGTTCTTC
CASSLVRTNEQFF
>TRBV7-2|TRBJ2-1|NA|NA
TGTGCCAGCAGTTTGTCCCGGGACGCCGTTGAGCAGTTCTTC
CASSLSRDAVEQFF
>TRBV6-5|TRBJ2-1|few|TRBD1
TGTGCCATCAGTTCCTCGGACAGGAGGTTATCCTACAATGAGCAGTTCTTC
CAISSSDRRLSYNEQFF
>TRBV10-3|TRBJ2-5|few|TRBD2
TGTGCCATCAGTGAGTCGACTAGCGGCCAGGAGACCCAGTACTTC
CAISESTSGQETQYF
>TRBV3-1|TRBJ1-1|few|NA
TGTGCCAGCAGCACGGTGGGGGACACTGAAGCTTTCTTT
CASSTVGDTEAFF
>TRBV9|TRBJ2-2|many|TRBD1
TGTGCCAGCAGCGAAGGGGACAGCAACACCGGGGAGCTGTTTTTT
CASSEGDSNTGELFF
>TRBV7-9|TRBJ2-7|few|TRBD1
TGTGCCAGCAGCTCACGGGACAGCAATACCTACGAGCAGTACTTC
CASSSRDSNTYEQYF
>TRBV20-1|TRBJ2-3|NA|NA
TGCAGTGCTAGAGATGGGATGTCGCCAGATACGCAGTATTTT
CSARDGMSPDTQYF
>TRBV5-1|TRBJ2-7|many|TRBD2
TGCGCCAGCGGACTAGCGGGAGGCGCCTACGAGCAGTACTTC
CASGLAGGAYEQYF
>TRBV28|TRBJ2-4|NA|NA
TGTGCCAGCTGCAAAACCCCGACATTCCGAGCCAAAAACATTCAGTACTTC
CASCKTPTFRAKNIQYF
>TRBV5-1|TRBJ2-1|few|NA
TGCGCCAGCAGCTTGTCAGGGCCAAACAATGAGCAGTTCTTC
CASSLSGPNNEQFF
>TRBV6-2/TRBV6-3|TRBJ2-7|few|NA
TGTGCCAGCAGTTACTATGGCTACGAGCAGTACTTC
CASSYYGYEQYF
>TRBV4-1|TRBJ1-2|few|NA
TGCGCCAGCAGCCAAGCAACCGGGACTGGCTCTGACTATGGCTACACCTTC
CASSQATGTGSDYGYTF
>TRBV15|TRBJ1-5|NA|TRBD1
TGTGCCACCAGCAGCGACAGGGGTATTCAGCCCCAGCATTTT
CATSSDRGIQPQHF
>TRBV20-1|TRBJ1-1|NA|NA
TGCAGTGCTAGAGATTTGGCAACCATGAACACTGAAGCTTTCTTT
CSARDLATMNTEAFF
>TRBV14|TRBJ1-2|NA|NA
TGTGCCAGCAGCCCCGGACTTTACTCACGGGGCGGCTACACCTTC
CASSPGLYSRGGYTF